The 22 T cell receptor beta chains presented below share a single source sample, sequenced in a study of blood T cell repertoires in COVID-19. Only in-frame clones appear in the TCRdb table, and some are missing; sequencing was by immunoSEQ multiplex PCR. The sample has roughly 400,000 clones, about 90% seen once; the top ten hold 1.5% to 2%. Source material: PBMCs or T cells enriched from blood (not recorded which). These receptors were taken from a woman in her thirties who had recovered from COVID-19.

The chain uses TRBV27 and TRBJ1-2, with 7 nucleotides matching TRBD1. The V gene end was trimmed by 5 bases and the J gene end by 5 bases; junction bases not matched to a gene: 8. The germline V gene has CDR1 MNHEY and CDR2 SMNVEV (reference sequence). The CDR3 has 14 amino acids. The CDR3 is CASSVDRVGYGYTF. The CDR3 region has the DNA TGTGCCAGCAGTGTTGACAGGGTGGGGTATGGCTACACCTTC.

The genes are TRBV14 and TRBJ2-5; TRBD2 matches 10 bases. V lost 1 base to trimming and J lost 13 bases; unmatched junction nucleotides: 15. Per the germline V gene, CDR1 is SGHDN and CDR2 is FVKESK. CDR3 length: 16 residues. The CDR3 DNA reads as TGTGCCAGCAGCCAAGGACTTACTAGCGGGATGGGTACACGGTACTTC. Translating it yields CASSQGLTSGMGTRYF.

V gene TRBV15 combines with J gene TRBJ1-5; D is ambiguous. Trimming pared 0 bases from V and 4 bases from J, leaving 10 bases between. Germline V gives CDR1 LNHNV, CDR2 YYDKDF (reference sequence). The CDR3 has 15 residues. The CDR3 spells CATSRDHGENQPQHF. CDR3 sequence (DNA): TGTGCCACCAGCAGAGATCACGGGGAGAATCAGCCCCAGCATTTT.

The J gene is TRBJ1-5, the V gene TRBV7-9; 11 bases map to TRBD1. The length of the CDR3 is 16 residues. Germline-derived CDR1 and CDR2 are SEHNR and FQNEAQ (reference sequence). Trimming took 4 bases from V and 6 from J; bases not matched to a gene: 8. The CDR3 DNA reads TGTGCCAGCAGCTCCGGCCGGGACAGGGGGTTTCAGCCCCAGCATTTT. Its translation is CASSSGRDRGFQPQHF.

The chain uses TRBV7-2 and TRBJ2-2; TRBD1 matches 8 bases. J gave up 3 bases and V 3 bases, and 3 bases lay outside the gene matches. The CDR3 spans 15 residues. Germline V gene sequence: CDR1 SGHTA, CDR2 FQGNSA. The DNA of the CDR3 is TGTGCCAGCAGCTTCAGGACAGGGTACACCGGGGAGCTGTTTTTT. Its protein product is CASSFRTGYTGELFF.

The J gene is TRBJ2-3, the V gene TRBV7-2, with TRBD2 matching 8 bases. The length of the CDR3 is 14 residues. V trimming: 0 bases; J trimming: 10 bases; junction bases outside the gene matches: 6. CDR1 SGHTA and CDR2 FQGNSA come from the germline V gene. The CDR3 region has the DNA TGTGCCAGCAGCTTAGCGGGACTAGATGTTGCGCAGTATTTT. This gives the protein CASSLAGLDVAQYF.

The J gene is TRBJ2-5, the V gene TRBV19, with TRBD1 matching over 10 bases. This CDR3 region has 17 residues. Looked up from germline, CDR1 is LNHDA and CDR2 is SQIVND (reference sequence). The junction had 8 bases not matched to a gene; V was cut back by 2 bases and J by 2 bases. CDR3 in amino acids: CASSIPDRGRFQETQYF. The CDR3 nucleotides read TGTGCCAGTAGTATACCCGACAGGGGGCGCTTTCAAGAGACCCAGTACTTC.

V gene TRBV6-1 combines with J gene TRBJ2-7; the D gene is possibly TRBD2 (6 bases). From germline, CDR1 is MNHNS and CDR2 SASEGT. The V end was cut by 2 bases, the J end by 2 bases, with 10 bases between. This CDR3 contains 14 residues. CDR3 protein: CASSERDFAYEQYF. CDR3 bases: TGTGCCAGCAGTGAAAGGGACTTTGCCTACGAGCAGTACTTC.

This rearrangement joins TRBV5-1 to TRBJ2-1, with a weak D call TRBD1 (6 bases). Looked up from germline, CDR1 is SGHRS and CDR2 is YFSETQ. This CDR3 contains 14 residues. V was trimmed by 4 bases and J by 5 bases, leaving 13 bases between them. CDR3 sequence reads: CASSRGTTDNEQFF. The CDR3 bases are TGCGCCAGCAGCAGGGGGACCACAGACAATGAGCAGTTCTTC. Combining the CDR3 with reference TRBV5-1 and TRBJ2-1 gives the whole variable domain KAGVTQTPRYLIKTRGQQVTLSCSPISGHRSVSWYQQTPGQGLQFLFEYFSETQRNKGNFPGRFSGRQFSNSRSEMNVSTLELGDSALYLCASSRGTTDNEQFFGPGTRLTVL.

This chain uses TRBV18 with TRBJ1-1; TRBD1 agrees at 11 bases. V shed 0 bases and J 3 bases; nucleotides not matched to a gene: 3. Germline V gene data show CDR1 as KGHSH and CDR2 as LQKENI. This CDR3 region has 16 residues. The CDR3 nucleotides are TGTGCCAGCTCACCACCGGGGACAGGGGGGCACACTGAAGCTTTCTTT. Encoded protein: CASSPPGTGGHTEAFF.

The chain combines TRBV6-5 with TRBJ2-7, with 7 bases fitting TRBD1. The germline gives CDR1 MNHEY, CDR2 SVGAGI. The CDR3 is 13 amino acids. V lost 5 bases to trimming and J lost 4 bases; unmatched junction nucleotides: 5. CDR3 residues: CASSRDSRYEQYF. As DNA, the CDR3 is TGTGCCAGCAGTCGGGACAGTCGTTACGAGCAGTACTTC.

The J gene is TRBJ1-2, the V gene TRBV29-1; TRBD1 matches 7 bases. The V and J ends lost 5 bases and 4 bases, in that order; junction bases with no gene match: 10. Germline V gene data show CDR1 as SQVTM and CDR2 as ANQGSEA. This CDR3 spans 14 amino acids. In DNA, the CDR3 is TGCAGCGTTAGCTCTCGACAGGGCGGCTATGGCTACACCTTC. Its protein product is CSVSSRQGGYGYTF. Supplemented by reference TRBV29-1 and TRBJ1-2, the full variable domain reads SAVISQKPSRDICQRGTSLTIQCQVDSQVTMMFWYRQQPGQSLTLIATANQGSEATYESGFVIDKFPISRPNLTFSTLTVSNMSPEDSSIYLCSVSSRQGGYGYTFGSGTRLTVV.

The chain links TRBV7-9 to TRBJ2-7, with a weak D call TRBD1 (6 bases). The CDR3 contains 14 residues. Germline V gene data show CDR1 as SEHNR and CDR2 as FQNEAQ (reference sequence). V lost 6 bases and J lost 3, with 15 bases in between. The CDR3 here is CASSSDRNYYEQYF. Here the CDR3 DNA reads TGTGCCAGCAGTTCCGACAGGAATTACTACGAGCAGTACTTC.

The rearrangement links TRBV25-1 to TRBJ2-1; no clear D. Per germline, CDR1 MGHDK and CDR2 SYGVNS. V was clipped by 5 bases and J by 0 bases, with 14 bases between them. This CDR3 spans 16 amino acids. The CDR3 sequence: CASSLQNPSSYNEQFF. CDR3 DNA: TGTGCCAGCAGTCTCCAAAATCCCAGCTCCTACAATGAGCAGTTCTTC.

The chain carries TRBV15 and TRBJ2-5; D gene ambiguous. The CDR3 extends over 13 amino acids. Germline CDR1 and CDR2: LNHNV and YYDKDF (reference sequence). Trimming shortened V by 1 base and J by 2 bases, and 5 bases separated the two germline ends. CDR3 nucleotides: TGTGCCACCAGCAGAGGAGTACAAGAGACCCAGTACTTC. Protein: CATSRGVQETQYF.

The chain employs TRBV7-3 and TRBJ1-4; 7 bases are a match to TRBD1. The CDR3 length is 15 residues. Germline CDR1 and CDR2: SGHTA and FQGTGA. J gave up 8 bases and V 0 bases, and 6 bases lay outside the gene matches. Here the CDR3 DNA reads TGTGCCAGCAGCTTAACAGGGGGCTTGGGAGAAAAACTGTTTTTT. It specifies CASSLTGGLGEKLFF.

The V call is TRBV7-9, the J call TRBJ2-2; D is unclear. Germline V gives CDR1 SEHNR, CDR2 FQNEAQ (reference sequence). Trimming took 5 bases from V and 4 from J, leaving 11 bases between them. The CDR3 is 14 residues long. CDR3 sequence: CASSPFSLTGELFF. CDR3 coding DNA: TGTGCCAGCAGCCCCTTTTCCCTCACCGGGGAGCTGTTTTTT.

This clone was recorded many times. The chain is built from TRBV28 and TRBJ2-7; 11 bases agree with TRBD2. From germline, CDR1 is MDHEN and CDR2 SYDVKM. This CDR3 region has 14 residues. Trimming cost V 6 bases and J 3 bases; bases outside gene matches: 4. CDR3 bases: TGTGCCAGCAGAAAAACTAGCGGGGGCTACGAGCAGTACTTC. Translating it yields CASRKTSGGYEQYF.

The CDR3 protein is CASSHLQGAGELFF. For the CDR3, the DNA is TGTGCCAGCAGCCATTTACAGGGGGCCGGGGAGCTGTTTTTT. J is TRBJ2-2 and V is TRBV14, with 8 bases identical to TRBD1. The CDR3 runs to 14 residues. In germline, CDR1 is SGHDN, CDR2 FVKESK. V lost 3 bases and J lost 6; bases outside the gene matches: 3.

This chain uses TRBV7-2 with TRBJ1-1; a weak D match, TRBD1 (6 bases). V was trimmed by 4 bases and J by 2 bases, leaving 14 bases between them. Per germline, CDR1 SGHTA and CDR2 FQGNSA. This CDR3 contains 15 residues. CDR3 residues: CASSSVVGGNTEAFF. As DNA, the CDR3 is TGTGCCAGCAGCTCTGTGGTTGGGGGCAACACTGAAGCTTTCTTT.

The chain joins TRBV10-1 to TRBJ2-1; TRBD2 agrees at 9 bases. V gave up 0 bases and J gave up 1 base; unmatched junction bases: 4. Germline V lookup: CDR1 WNHNN, CDR2 SYGVQD (reference sequence). The CDR3 consists of 17 residues. The CDR3 sequence: CASSESSGSLSYNEQFF. The CDR3 DNA sequence: TGCGCCAGCAGTGAGTCTAGCGGGAGCCTTTCCTACAATGAGCAGTTCTTC.

CDR3 nucleotide sequence: TGTGCCAGCAGCTTTTTACAGAACACCGGGGAGCTGTTTTTT. Translation: CASSFLQNTGELFF. The chain combines TRBV5-4 with TRBJ2-2; D unclear. V lost 2 bases and J lost 1, with 6 bases in between. CDR3 length: 14 amino acids. CDR1 SGHNT and CDR2 YYREEE come from the germline V gene (reference sequence).